This T cell receptor beta chain was sequenced in a study of blood T cell repertoires in COVID-19. In the study overall: COVID-19 samples, acute and convalescent, were from the United States, Italy and Spain. PBMCs, B-cell-depleted T cells, or T cells were the source of the cDNA or gDNA that made up the material.

In the authors' workflow: Estimation of nucleated cell counts was performed using reference gene primer amplification. Clones were sequenced by immunoSEQ multiplex PCR, and TCRdb holds only the in-frame ones, with some missing. V and J calls and clone size are copied from that table; D and trimming were computed from the DNA. The sample has a few hundred thousand clones; about 79% are singletons. V lost 0 bases to trimming and J lost 6 bases; unmatched junction nucleotides: 5. Germline V lookup: CDR1 SGHRS, CDR2 YFSETQ. The CDR3 extends over 15 amino acids. The sequenced material came from peripheral blood. V gene TRBV5-1 combines with J gene TRBJ2-1; 8 bases agree with TRBD2. The TCR originated in a human donor in a cohort sampled during active COVID-19. DNA of the CDR3: TGCGCCAGCAGCTTGGCTGGTCTAGCGGGCAATGAGCAGTTCTTC. Translated: CASSLAGLAGNEQFF. Using reference TRBV5-1 and TRBJ2-1 for the parts outside the CDR3, the full variable domain is KAGVTQTPRYLIKTRGQQVTLSCSPISGHRSVSWYQQTPGQGLQFLFEYFSETQRNKGNFPGRFSGRQFSNSRSEMNVSTLELGDSALYLCASSLAGLAGNEQFFGPGTRLTVL.